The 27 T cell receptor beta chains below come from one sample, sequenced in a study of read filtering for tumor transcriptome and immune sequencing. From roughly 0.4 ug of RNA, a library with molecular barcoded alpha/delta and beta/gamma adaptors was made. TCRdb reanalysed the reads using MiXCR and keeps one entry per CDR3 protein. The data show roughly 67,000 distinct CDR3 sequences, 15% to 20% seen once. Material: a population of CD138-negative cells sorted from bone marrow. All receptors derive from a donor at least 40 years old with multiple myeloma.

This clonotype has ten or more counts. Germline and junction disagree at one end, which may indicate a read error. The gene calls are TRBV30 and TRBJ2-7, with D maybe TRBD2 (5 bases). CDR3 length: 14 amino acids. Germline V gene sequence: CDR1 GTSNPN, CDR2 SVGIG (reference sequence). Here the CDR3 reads CAWSAGGFSHEQYF. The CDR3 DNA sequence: TGTGCCTGGAGTGCGGGCGGGTTCTCCCACGAGCAGTACTTC. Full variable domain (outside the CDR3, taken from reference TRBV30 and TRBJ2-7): SQTIHQWPATLVQPVGSPLSLECTVEGTSNPNLYWYRQAAGRGLQLLFYSVGIGQISSEVPQNLSASRPQDRQFILSSKKLLLSDSGFYLCAWSAGGFSHEQYFGPGTRLTVT.

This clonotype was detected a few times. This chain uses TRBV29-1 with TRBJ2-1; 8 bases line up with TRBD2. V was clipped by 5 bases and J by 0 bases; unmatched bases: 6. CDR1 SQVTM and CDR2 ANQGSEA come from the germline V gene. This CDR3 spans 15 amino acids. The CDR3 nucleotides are TGCAGCGTTCGTAGCGGGGCGAGCTCCTACAATGAGCAGTTCTTC. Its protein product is CSVRSGASSYNEQFF.

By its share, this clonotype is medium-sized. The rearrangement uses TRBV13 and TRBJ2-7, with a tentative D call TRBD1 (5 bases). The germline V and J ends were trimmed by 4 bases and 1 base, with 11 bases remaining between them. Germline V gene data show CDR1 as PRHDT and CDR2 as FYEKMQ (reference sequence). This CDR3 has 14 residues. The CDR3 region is CASSSRQLSYEQYF. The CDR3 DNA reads TGTGCCAGCAGCTCCCGACAGCTTTCCTACGAGCAGTACTTC.

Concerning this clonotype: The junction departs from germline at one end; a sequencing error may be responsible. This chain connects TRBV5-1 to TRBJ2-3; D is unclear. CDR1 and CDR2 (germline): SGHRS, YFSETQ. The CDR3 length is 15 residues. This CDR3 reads CASRLEHPVTDTQYF. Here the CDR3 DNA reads TGCGCCAGCAGATTGGAGCACCCGGTCACAGATACGCAGTATTTT.

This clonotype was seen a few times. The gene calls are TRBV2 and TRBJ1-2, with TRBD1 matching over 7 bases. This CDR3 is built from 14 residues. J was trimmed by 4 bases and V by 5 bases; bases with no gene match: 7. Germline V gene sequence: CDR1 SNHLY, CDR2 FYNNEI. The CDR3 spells CASSLRQGAYGYTF. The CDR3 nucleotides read TGTGCCAGCAGTTTACGACAGGGAGCCTATGGCTACACCTTC.

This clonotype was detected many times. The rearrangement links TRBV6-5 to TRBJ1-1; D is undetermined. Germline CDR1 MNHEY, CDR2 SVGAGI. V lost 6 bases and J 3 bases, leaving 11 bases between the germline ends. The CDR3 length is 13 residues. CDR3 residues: CASRRDIYTEAFF. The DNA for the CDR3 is TGTGCCAGCAGAAGAGACATATACACTGAAGCTTTCTTT.

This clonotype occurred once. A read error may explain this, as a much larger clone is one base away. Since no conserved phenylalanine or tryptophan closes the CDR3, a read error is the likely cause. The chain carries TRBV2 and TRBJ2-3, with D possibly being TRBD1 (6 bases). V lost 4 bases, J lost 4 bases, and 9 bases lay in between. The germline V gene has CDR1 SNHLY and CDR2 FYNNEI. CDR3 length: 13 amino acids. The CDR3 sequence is CASSGNRADTQYL. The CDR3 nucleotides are TGTGCCAGCAGTGGGAACAGGGCAGATACGCAGTATTTA.

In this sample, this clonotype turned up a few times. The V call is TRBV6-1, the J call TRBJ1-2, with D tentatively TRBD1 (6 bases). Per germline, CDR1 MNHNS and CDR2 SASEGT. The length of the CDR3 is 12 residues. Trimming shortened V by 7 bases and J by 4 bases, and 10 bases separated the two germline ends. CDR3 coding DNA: TGTGCCAGCACCAAGGACAGCTATGGCTACACCTTC. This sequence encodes CASTKDSYGYTF.

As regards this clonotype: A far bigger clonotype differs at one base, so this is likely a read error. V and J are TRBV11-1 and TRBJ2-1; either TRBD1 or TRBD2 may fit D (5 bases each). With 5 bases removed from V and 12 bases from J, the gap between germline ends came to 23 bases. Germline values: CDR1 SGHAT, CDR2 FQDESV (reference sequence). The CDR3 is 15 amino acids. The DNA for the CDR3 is TGTGCCAGCAGCCGTTTAACAGGCGGCGAGGGTGGGCAGTTCTTC. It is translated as CASSRLTGGEGGQFF.

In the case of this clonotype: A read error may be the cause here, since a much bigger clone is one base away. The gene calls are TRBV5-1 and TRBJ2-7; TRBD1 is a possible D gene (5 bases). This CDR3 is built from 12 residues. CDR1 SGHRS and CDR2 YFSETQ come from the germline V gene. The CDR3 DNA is TGCGCCAGCAAACAGGAATACTACGAGCAGTGCTTC. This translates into CASKQEYYEQCF. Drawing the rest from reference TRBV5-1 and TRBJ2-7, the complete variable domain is KAGVTQTPRYLIKTRGQQVTLSCSPISGHRSVSWYQQTPGQGLQFLFEYFSETQRNKGNFPGRFSGRQFSNSRSEMNVSTLELGDSALYLCASKQEYYEQCFGPGTRLTVT.

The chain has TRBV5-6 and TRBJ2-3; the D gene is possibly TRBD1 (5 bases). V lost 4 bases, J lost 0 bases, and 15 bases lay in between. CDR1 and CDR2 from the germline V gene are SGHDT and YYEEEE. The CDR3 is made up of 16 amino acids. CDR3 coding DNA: TGTGCCAGCAGCGGGATTCAGGGCCCCAGCACAGATACGCAGTATTTT. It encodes CASSGIQGPSTDTQYF.

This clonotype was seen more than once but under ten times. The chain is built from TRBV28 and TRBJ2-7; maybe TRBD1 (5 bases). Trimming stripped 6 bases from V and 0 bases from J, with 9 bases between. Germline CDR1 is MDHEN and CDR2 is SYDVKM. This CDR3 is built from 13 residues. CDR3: CASRDMSSYEQYF. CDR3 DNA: TGTGCCAGCAGGGACATGAGCTCCTACGAGCAGTACTTC.

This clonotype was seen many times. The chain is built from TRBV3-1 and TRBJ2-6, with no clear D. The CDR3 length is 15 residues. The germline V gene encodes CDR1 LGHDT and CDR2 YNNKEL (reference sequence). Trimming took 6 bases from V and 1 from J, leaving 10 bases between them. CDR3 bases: TGTGCCAGCAGTCTACGACGGTCTGGGGCCAACGTCCTGACTTTC. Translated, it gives CASSLRRSGANVLTF.

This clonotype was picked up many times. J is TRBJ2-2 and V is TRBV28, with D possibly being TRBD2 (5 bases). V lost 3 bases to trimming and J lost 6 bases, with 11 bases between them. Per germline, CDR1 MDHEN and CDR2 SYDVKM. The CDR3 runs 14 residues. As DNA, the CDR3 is TGTGCCAGCAGTTTTTTCAGCGGCGCCGGGGAGCTGTTTTTT. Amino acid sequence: CASSFFSGAGELFF.

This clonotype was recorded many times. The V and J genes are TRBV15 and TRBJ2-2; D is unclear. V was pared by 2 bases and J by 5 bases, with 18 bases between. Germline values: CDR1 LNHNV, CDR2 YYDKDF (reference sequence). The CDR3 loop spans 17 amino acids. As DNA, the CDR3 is TGTGCCACCAGCAGACTCCCTCCGGGCCGGAAGACCGGGGAGCTGTTTTTT. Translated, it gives CATSRLPPGRKTGELFF.

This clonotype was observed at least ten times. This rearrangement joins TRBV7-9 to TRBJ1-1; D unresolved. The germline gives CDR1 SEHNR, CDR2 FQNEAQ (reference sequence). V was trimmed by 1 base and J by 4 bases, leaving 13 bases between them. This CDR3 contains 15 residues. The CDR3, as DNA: TGTGCCAGCAGCTTAGGTTCCCCCTCGGGCACTGAAGCTTTCTTT. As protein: CASSLGSPSGTEAFF. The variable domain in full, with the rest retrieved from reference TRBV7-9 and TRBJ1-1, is DTGVSQNPRHKITKRGQNVTFRCDPISEHNRLYWYRQTLGQGPEFLTYFQNEAQLEKSRLLSDRFSAERPKGSFSTLEIQRTEQGDSAMYLCASSLGSPSGTEAFFGQGTRLTVV.

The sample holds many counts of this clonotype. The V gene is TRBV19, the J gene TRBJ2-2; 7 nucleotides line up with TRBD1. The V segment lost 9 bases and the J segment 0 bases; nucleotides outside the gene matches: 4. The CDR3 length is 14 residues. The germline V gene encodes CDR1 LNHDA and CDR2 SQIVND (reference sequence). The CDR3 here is CASEGQSNTGELFF. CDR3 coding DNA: TGTGCCAGCGAGGGACAGTCGAACACCGGGGAGCTGTTTTTT. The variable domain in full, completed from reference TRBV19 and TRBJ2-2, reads DGGITQSPKYLFRKEGQNVTLSCEQNLNHDAMYWYRQDPGQGLRLIYYSQIVNDFQKGDIAEGYSVSREKKESFPLTVTSAQKNPTAFYLCASEGQSNTGELFFGEGSRLTVL.

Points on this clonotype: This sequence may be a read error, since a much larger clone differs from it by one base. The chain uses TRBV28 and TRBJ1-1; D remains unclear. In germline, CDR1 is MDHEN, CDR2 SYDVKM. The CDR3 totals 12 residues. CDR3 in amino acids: CARSFAGTEAFF. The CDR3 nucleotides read TGTGCCCGCAGTTTTGCCGGCACTGAAGCTTTCTTT. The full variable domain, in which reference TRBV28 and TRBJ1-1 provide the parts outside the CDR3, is DVKVTQSSRYLVKRTGEKVFLECVQDMDHENMFWYRQDPGLGLRLIYFSYDVKMKEKGDIPEGYSVSREKKERFSLILESASTNQTSMYLCARSFAGTEAFFGQGTRLTVV.

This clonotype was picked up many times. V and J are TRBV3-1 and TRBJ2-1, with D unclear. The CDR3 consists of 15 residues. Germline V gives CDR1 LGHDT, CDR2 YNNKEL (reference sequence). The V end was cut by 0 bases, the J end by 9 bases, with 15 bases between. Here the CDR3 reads CASSQDRSLVLEQFF. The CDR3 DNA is TGTGCCAGCAGCCAAGATCGCAGCCTAGTCCTTGAGCAGTTCTTC.

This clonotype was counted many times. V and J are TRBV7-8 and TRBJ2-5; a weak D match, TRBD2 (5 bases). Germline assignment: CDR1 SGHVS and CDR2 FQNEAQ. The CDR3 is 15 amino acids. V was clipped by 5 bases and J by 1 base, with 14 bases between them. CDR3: CASSATYGLQETQYF. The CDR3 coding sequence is TGTGCCAGCAGCGCTACTTATGGACTCCAAGAGACCCAGTACTTC.

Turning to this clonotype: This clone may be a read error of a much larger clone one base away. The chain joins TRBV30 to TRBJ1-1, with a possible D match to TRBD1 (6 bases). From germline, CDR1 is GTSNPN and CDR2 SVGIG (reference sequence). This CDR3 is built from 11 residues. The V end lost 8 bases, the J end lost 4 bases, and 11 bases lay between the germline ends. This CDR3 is CARGIGTEAFF. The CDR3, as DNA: TGTGCCAGGGGGATCGGCACTGAAGCTTTCTTT.

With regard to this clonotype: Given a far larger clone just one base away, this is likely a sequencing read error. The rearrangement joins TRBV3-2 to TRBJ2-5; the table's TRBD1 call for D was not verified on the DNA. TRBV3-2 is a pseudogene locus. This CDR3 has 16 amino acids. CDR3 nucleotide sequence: TGTGCCAGCAGCCAAGATAGATCGGGGGCCACAGAGACCCGGTACTTC. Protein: CASSQDRSGATETRYF.

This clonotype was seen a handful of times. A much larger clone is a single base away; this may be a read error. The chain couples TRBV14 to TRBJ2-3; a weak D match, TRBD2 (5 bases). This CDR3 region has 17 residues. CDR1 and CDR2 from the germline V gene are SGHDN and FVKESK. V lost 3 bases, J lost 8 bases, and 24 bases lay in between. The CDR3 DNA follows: TGTGCCAGCAGCCACGGTTTTTGGACGGCTAGCCCAGGTACGCAGTATTTT. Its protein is CASSHGFWTASPGTQYF.

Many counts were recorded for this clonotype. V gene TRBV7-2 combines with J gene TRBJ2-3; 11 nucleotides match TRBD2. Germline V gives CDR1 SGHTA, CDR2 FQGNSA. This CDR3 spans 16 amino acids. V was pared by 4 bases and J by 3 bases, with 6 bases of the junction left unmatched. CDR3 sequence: CASSYMTSGTTDTQYF. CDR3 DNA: TGTGCCAGCAGCTATATGACTAGCGGGACAACAGATACGCAGTATTTT. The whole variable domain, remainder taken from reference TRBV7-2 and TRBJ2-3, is GAGVSQSPSNKVTEKGKDVELRCDPISGHTALYWYRQSLGQGLEFLIYFQGNSAPDKSGLPSDRFSAERTGGSVSTLTIQRTQQEDSAVYLCASSYMTSGTTDTQYFGPGTRLTVL.

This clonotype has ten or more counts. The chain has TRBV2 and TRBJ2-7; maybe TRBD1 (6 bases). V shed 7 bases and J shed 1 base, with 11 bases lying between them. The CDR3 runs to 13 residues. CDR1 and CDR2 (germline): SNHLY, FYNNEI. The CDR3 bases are TGTGCCAGCACCTTTGGACAGTCCTACGAGCAGTACTTC. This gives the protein CASTFGQSYEQYF.

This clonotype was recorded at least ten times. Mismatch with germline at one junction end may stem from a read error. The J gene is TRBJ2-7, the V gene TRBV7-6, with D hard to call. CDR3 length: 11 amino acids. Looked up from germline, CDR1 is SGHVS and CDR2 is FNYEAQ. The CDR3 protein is CASSAGEEQHF. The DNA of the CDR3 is TGTGCCAGCAGCGCTGGCGAGGAACAGCACTTC.

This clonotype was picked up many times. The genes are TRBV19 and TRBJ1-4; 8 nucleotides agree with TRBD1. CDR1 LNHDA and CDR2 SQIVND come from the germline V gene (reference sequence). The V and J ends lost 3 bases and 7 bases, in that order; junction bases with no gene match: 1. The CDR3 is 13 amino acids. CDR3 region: CASSMGTGEKLFF. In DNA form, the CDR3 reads TGTGCCAGTAGTATGGGGACAGGTGAAAAACTGTTTTTT.